These T cell receptor beta chains were read from a single sample in a study of blood T cells in healthy people across ages. From the 5' RACE reads, TCRdb called clonotypes with MiXCR, one entry per CDR3 protein. The table has hundreds of thousands of distinct CDR3 sequences, 52% seen once. Sequenced sample: blood. These TCRs come from a man between 60 and 75 years old in good health. The conserved cysteine and the conserved F or W are not part of the CDR3 here.

v_call: TRBV6-1
j_call: TRBJ2-1
cdr3_aa: ASSAGTKYNEQF

v_call: TRBV20-1
j_call: TRBJ1-5
cdr3_aa: SHGVRGINQPQH

v_call: TRBV6-5
j_call: TRBJ1-1
cdr3_aa: AAGGRGATEAF

v_call: TRBV27
j_call: TRBJ2-7
cdr3_aa: ASSRVTGTIYEQY

v_call: TRBV11-2
j_call: TRBJ2-7
cdr3_aa: ASSQNRGEQY

v_call: TRBV12-3/TRBV12-4
j_call: TRBJ2-5
cdr3_aa: ASSLGAGIQETQY

v_call: TRBV20-1
j_call: TRBJ2-1
cdr3_aa: SAPRGASAYNEQF

v_call: TRBV12-3/TRBV12-4
j_call: TRBJ2-1
cdr3_aa: ASNWGQGSNNEQF

v_call: TRBV7-2
j_call: TRBJ2-7
cdr3_aa: ASSLTAPYEQY

v_call: TRBV9
j_call: TRBJ2-5
cdr3_aa: ASSVPGGGQETQY

v_call: TRBV28
j_call: TRBJ2-7
cdr3_aa: ASSRTGTVSYEQY

v_call: TRBV4-2
j_call: TRBJ2-3
cdr3_aa: ASSQSSGAGGIQDTQY

v_call: TRBV12-3/TRBV12-4
j_call: TRBJ2-5
cdr3_aa: ASRVGAGLQETQY

v_call: TRBV7-3
j_call: TRBJ2-4
cdr3_aa: ASSFRDGVSLKNIQY

v_call: TRBV7-3
j_call: TRBJ1-5
cdr3_aa: ASSKGPNQPQH

v_call: TRBV4-3
j_call: TRBJ1-6
cdr3_aa: ASSQVRGEGQRSSYNSPLH

v_call: TRBV18
j_call: TRBJ2-3
cdr3_aa: ASSPLDRTDTQY

v_call: TRBV20-1
j_call: TRBJ2-1
cdr3_aa: SAKIGTGGFNEQF